One TCR beta chain is described in this entry. This sample stems from a study of T cell repertoires in MIS-A myocarditis. TCRdb keeps only in-frame clones here, not all; method: immunoSEQ multiplex PCR. The sample consists of about 15,000 clones, around 70% of them appearing once. Germline V CDR1 and CDR2: ENHRY, SYGVKD. The CDR3 contains 14 residues. Trimming shortened V by 0 bases and J by 2 bases, and 7 bases separated the two germline ends. This TCR derives from a man aged 18 to 30 with fulminant myocarditis from multisystem inflammatory syndrome in adults (MIS-A) after COVID-19. The sample comprised left ventricle heart tissue obtained at autopsy. The rearrangement uses TRBV10-3 and TRBJ1-2; D unresolved. Here the CDR3 DNA reads TGTGCCATCAGTGAGTCCTGGGAGAACTATGGCTACACCTTC. It translates to CAISESWENYGYTF.